This record concerns one TCR beta chain sequence. Its antigen is not known. This entry is derived from a study of graft-versus-host responses after intestinal transplantation. The assay was immunoSEQ multiplex PCR, and TCRdb's table has in-frame clones only and misses some. Among tens of thousands of clones listed, around 94% were seen once. This CDR3 spans 16 amino acids. Trimming took 0 bases from V and 1 from J, leaving 11 bases between them. Germline CDR1 and CDR2: LNHDA and SQIVND (reference sequence). Regarding the study as a whole: The presence of high graft-versus-host to host-versus-graft clonal ratios in allografts characterized patients with graft-donor T cell macrochimerism.

The rearrangement uses TRBV19 and TRBJ2-3; D unclear. The TCR sequence derives from a human patient who received an intestinal transplant, so some T cells may come from the graft donor. The source material was PBMCs, sampled 16 days after intestinal transplant. The chain's CDR3 is CASSIEAGHGTDTQYF. CDR3 nucleotides: TGTGCCAGTAGTATAGAGGCCGGGCACGGCACAGATACGCAGTATTTT.